Following are 3 T cell receptor beta chains from one sample sequenced in a study of blood T cell repertoires in COVID-19. Libraries were prepared by immunoSEQ multiplex PCR; TCRdb keeps only in-frame clonotypes and omits some of them. The sample has around 190,000 clones, about 83% seen once; the top ten hold around 6%. The sequencing input was PBMCs or T cells enriched from blood (not recorded which). Receptors originate from a man aged 35-49 years with acute COVID-19.

This clone was seen more than once but under ten times. V usage is TRBV30 and J usage is TRBJ1-6; 11 nucleotides match TRBD1. V was clipped by 5 bases and J by 10 bases; unmatched bases: 4. The germline V gene has CDR1 GTSNPN and CDR2 SVGIG (reference sequence). The CDR3 runs to 13 residues. The CDR3 reads CAWDGTGGSPLHF. The CDR3 coding sequence is TGTGCCTGGGATGGGACAGGGGGATCACCCCTCCACTTT.

This chain links TRBV27 with TRBJ2-7, with 9 bases aligning to TRBD1. CDR1 is MNHEY and CDR2 is SMNVEV in the germline V gene (reference sequence). J lost 6 bases, V lost 8 bases, and 11 bases had no gene match. The CDR3 is made up of 14 amino acids. CDR3 protein: CASSSGTGYSEQYF. DNA of the CDR3: TGTGCCAGCTCCTCTGGGACAGGGTACTCCGAGCAGTACTTC.

This clone was recorded a few times. The chain combines TRBV6-1 with TRBJ1-5; maybe TRBD1 (5 bases). Between the trimmed V and J ends, which lost 0 bases and 6 bases, there was a span of 9 bases. This CDR3 is 14 amino acids long. The germline V gene encodes CDR1 MNHNS and CDR2 SASEGT. CDR3 region: CASSEATVTQPQHF. CDR3 bases: TGTGCCAGCAGTGAAGCGACAGTGACTCAGCCCCAGCATTTT.